The 30 T cell receptor beta chains below all came from one sample that was sequenced in a study of regulatory T cells in long-lasting Graves disease. To make TCR beta libraries, researchers used iRepertoire HTBI primers and Arm-PCR of CDR3 regions. TCRdb processed the multiplex PCR reads anew with MiXCR; each CDR3 protein has one entry. The sample lists hundreds of thousands of distinct CDR3 sequences; about a sixth were seen once. Noted time point: newly diagnosed GD, antithyroid drugs for less than 3 months. The TCR library was prepared using RNA isolated from PBMCs. The sample also formed part of further work on T cells in Graves' hyperthyroidism and ophthalmopathy.

This sample comprised peripheral blood mononuclear cells (PBMCs), obtained at new diagnosis, from a patient treated with antithyroid drugs. The receptors stem from a man in his forties with Graves disease.

This clonotype was observed many times. The chain carries TRBV18 and TRBJ2-7; D is undetermined. CDR1 is KGHSH and CDR2 is LQKENI in the germline V gene. The CDR3 covers 13 residues. The ends were cut back, 6 bases at V and 6 bases at J, with 15 bases in the middle. The CDR3 DNA reads TGTGCCAGCTCTGATGGCTCCTTCCGCGAGCAGTACTTC. Translating it yields CASSDGSFREQYF.

The chain uses TRBV4-1 and TRBJ2-3; TRBD2 aligns across 12 bases. Germline trimming cut 3 bases from V and 5 bases from J; bases unmatched to any gene: 3. CDR3 length: 15 residues. Looked up from germline, CDR1 is MGHRA and CDR2 is YSYEKL. The CDR3 reads CASSQVLAGGDTQYF. The DNA for the CDR3 is TGCGCCAGCAGCCAGGTACTAGCGGGGGGAGATACGCAGTATTTT.

This clonotype was observed a few times. The conserved phenylalanine or tryptophan is not found at the CDR3 terminus, so this likely reflects a read error. The chain carries TRBV18 and TRBJ1-1, with 8 bases matching TRBD1. The CDR3 sequence is 18 residues long. V was clipped by 2 bases and J by 0 bases; unmatched bases: 11. Germline lookup yields CDR1 KGHSH and CDR2 LQKENI. The CDR3 nucleotides are TGTGCCAGCTCACCAAGGATGGTCGAGACAGGGGTGAACACTGAAGCTTTCTCT. Translated: CASSPRMVETGVNTEAFS.

The chain recombines TRBV2 with TRBJ2-7; D gene uncertain. This CDR3 is built from 14 residues. Trimming cost V 8 bases and J 0 bases, with 14 bases left between them. Germline V CDR1 and CDR2: SNHLY, FYNNEI. Written as DNA, the CDR3 is TGTGCCAGCTTTGAAACCCTGAGCTCCTACGAGCAGTACTTC. Translating it yields CASFETLSSYEQYF.

This clonotype was observed at least ten times. The V gene is TRBV3-1, the J gene TRBJ1-1, with no clear D. The germline CDR1 and CDR2 sequences are LGHDT and YNNKEL (reference sequence). The germline V and J ends were trimmed by 6 bases and 8 bases, with 10 bases remaining between them. The CDR3 loop spans 11 amino acids. CDR3 bases: TGTGCCAGCAGTCTGGGCATCGAAGCTTTCTTT. Its protein product is CASSLGIEAFF. Complete variable domain (other parts from reference TRBV3-1 and TRBJ1-1): DTAVSQTPKYLVTQMGNDKSIKCEQNLGHDTMYWYKQDSKKFLKIMFSYNNKELIINETVPNRFSPKSPDKAHLNLHINSLELGDSAVYFCASSLGIEAFFGQGTRLTVV.

Only a few counts were recorded for this clonotype. The chain joins TRBV7-9 to TRBJ2-1, with 10 nucleotides matching TRBD2. J gave up 4 bases and V 8 bases, and 5 bases lay outside the gene matches. From germline, CDR1 is SEHNR and CDR2 FQNEAQ (reference sequence). CDR3 length: 14 residues. CDR3 residues: CASQGTSEYNEQFF. The CDR3 region has the DNA TGTGCCAGCCAGGGGACTAGCGAATACAATGAGCAGTTCTTC.

Many counts were recorded for this clonotype. The J gene is TRBJ1-4, the V gene TRBV28, with TRBD1 matching over 7 bases. Germline CDR1 reads MDHEN; CDR2 reads SYDVKM. The CDR3 sequence is 13 residues long. V was pared by 6 bases and J by 8 bases, with 6 bases of the junction left unmatched. The DNA for the CDR3 is TGTGCCAGCAGAGACAGGGATGGCGAAAAACTGTTTTTT. Its translation is CASRDRDGEKLFF.

This clonotype was found many times. One end of the junction is discordant with germline, which a read error may explain. The rearrangement links TRBV5-1 to TRBJ1-5; a weak D match, TRBD1 (6 bases). CDR1 is SGHRS and CDR2 is YFSETQ in the germline V gene. The CDR3 totals 13 residues. The CDR3 region has the DNA TGTGCCAGCAGCAGACAGGGCAATCAGCCCCAGCATTTT. Amino acid sequence: CASSRQGNQPQHF.

This clonotype was seen only a few times. The chain links TRBV9 to TRBJ2-7; D is perhaps TRBD1 or TRBD2 (6 bases each). Trimming took off 4 bases at V and 6 bases at J, with 20 bases between the two ends. This CDR3 region has 15 residues. From germline, CDR1 is SGDLS and CDR2 YYNGEE. The DNA for the CDR3 is TGTGCCAGCAGCTCAGAGACGGGTTCGGGGGCCGAGCAGTACTTC. Its translation is CASSSETGSGAEQYF.

As DNA, the CDR3 is TGCAGTGCTAGCAAAGAAGGGGGCCGGAACGAGCAGTACTTC. As protein: CSASKEGGRNEQYF. This chain uses TRBV20-1 with TRBJ2-7, with TRBD1 matching over 7 bases. The CDR3 consists of 14 residues. Germline lookup yields CDR1 DFQATT and CDR2 SNEGSKA (reference sequence). With V trimmed by 3 bases and J by 5 bases, 10 bases remained unmatched.

This clonotype was counted at least ten times. This rearrangement joins TRBV6-2 or TRBV6-3 to TRBJ1-2, with D uncertain. This CDR3 spans 17 amino acids. Germline CDR1 MNHEY, CDR2 SVGEGT. V dropped 7 bases and J dropped 4 bases, with 25 bases sitting between them. Here the CDR3 DNA reads TGTGCCAGCACCCCCGTGGGTGACCGAGAACGGCCCTATGGCTACACCTTC. Its translation is CASTPVGDRERPYGYTF.

Ten or more counts support this clonotype. V and J are TRBV27 and TRBJ1-5; D may be TRBD1 (5 bases). The CDR3 is 14 residues long. Trimming shortened V by 0 bases and J by 4 bases, and 7 bases separated the two germline ends. The germline gives CDR1 MNHEY, CDR2 SMNVEV (reference sequence). The CDR3, as DNA: TGTGCCAGCAGTTTATCAGGGGCGAATCAGCCCCAGCATTTT. Translation: CASSLSGANQPQHF.

Remarks on this clonotype: A junction end diverges from the germline sequence, so it may reflect a read error. V gene TRBV30 combines with J gene TRBJ1-5; D is ambiguous. Germline V lookup: CDR1 GTSNPN, CDR2 SVGIG (reference sequence). The CDR3 contains 13 residues. CDR3 nucleotides: TGTGCCTGGGGTGTGCAAGGTAATCAGCCCCAACATTTT. It yields the protein CAWGVQGNQPQHF.

This clonotype was counted ten times or more. The gene calls are TRBV7-2 and TRBJ2-5, with a possible D match to TRBD1 (5 bases). Germline CDR1 is SGHTA and CDR2 is FQGNSA. The V gene lost 2 bases and the J gene lost 2 bases, with 15 bases spanning the gap. The CDR3 length is 16 residues. CDR3 nucleotides: TGTGCCAGCAGCTTAAGTCAGTTCCAGGGACAAGAGACCCAGTACTTC. This gives the protein CASSLSQFQGQETQYF. Looking up the rest from reference TRBV7-2 and TRBJ2-5 gives the full variable domain: GAGVSQSPSNKVTEKGKDVELRCDPISGHTALYWYRQSLGQGLEFLIYFQGNSAPDKSGLPSDRFSAERTGGSVSTLTIQRTQQEDSAVYLCASSLSQFQGQETQYFGPGTRLLVL.

This clonotype has ten or more counts. The genes are TRBV20-1 and TRBJ2-1; the match to TRBD1 covers 7 bases. The CDR3 is 16 amino acids. Germline V lookup: CDR1 DFQATT, CDR2 SNEGSKA (reference sequence). Trimming took 3 bases from V and 4 from J; bases not matched to a gene: 12. In DNA, the CDR3 is TGCAGTGCTAGTTCCCGACAGGGCCGTTCGTACAATGAGCAGTTCTTC. This encodes CSASSRQGRSYNEQFF.

Ten or more counts support this clonotype. The gene calls are TRBV11-2 and TRBJ2-1; 7 bases match TRBD2. This CDR3 has 14 amino acids. From germline, CDR1 is SGHAT and CDR2 FQNNGV. With V trimmed by 3 bases and J by 7 bases, 6 bases remained unmatched. The CDR3 DNA is TGTGCCAGCAGCTTCCCGGGACTAACTAATGAGCAGTTCTTC. Translated, it gives CASSFPGLTNEQFF.

This clonotype was seen many times. This rearrangement joins TRBV2 to TRBJ1-5; D possibly corresponds to TRBD1 (5 bases). The germline V and J ends were trimmed by 4 bases and 6 bases, with 10 bases remaining between them. This CDR3 is 13 amino acids long. Germline V gives CDR1 SNHLY, CDR2 FYNNEI. DNA for the CDR3: TGTGCCAGCAGTGTACAGGCAGTTCAGCCCCAGCATTTT. Encoded protein: CASSVQAVQPQHF. The full variable domain, rest sourced from reference TRBV2 and TRBJ1-5, is EPEVTQTPSHQVTQMGQEVILRCVPISNHLYFYWYRQILGQKVEFLVSFYNNEISEKSEIFDDQFSVERPDGSNFTLKIRSTKLEDSAMYFCASSVQAVQPQHFGDGTRLSIL.

This clonotype came up many times. The chain joins TRBV29-1 to TRBJ2-3, with 12 nucleotides matching TRBD2. CDR3 length equals 14 residues. The germline gives CDR1 SQVTM, CDR2 ANQGSEA. V lost 4 bases and J lost 6; bases outside the gene matches: 5. CDR3 nucleotide sequence: TGCAGCGTTGCCGGACTAGCGGGGATCGATACGCAGTATTTT. This codes for CSVAGLAGIDTQYF.

With regard to this clonotype: Being one base from a much bigger clone, this may be a read error. The genes are TRBV28 and TRBJ1-2; no firm D call. The germline gives CDR1 MDHEN, CDR2 SYDVKM. This CDR3 contains 14 residues. The CDR3 here is CASSLNHRDYGCTF. As DNA, the CDR3 is TGTGCCAGCAGTTTAAACCACCGCGACTATGGCTGCACCTTC.

CDR3 bases: TGTGCCAGCAGCTTACGTCAGCAGACTAACTATGGCTACACCTTC. This encodes CASSLRQQTNYGYTF. This sequence joins TRBV7-2 and TRBJ1-2; no firm D call. CDR3 length: 15 residues. Germline V gene data show CDR1 as SGHTA and CDR2 as FQGNSA. Trimming left V 2 bases short and J 0 bases short, with 10 bases between.

This clonotype is a singleton in its sample. A read error is the likely source, as a far larger clone sits one nucleotide away. This chain uses TRBV11-1 with TRBJ2-1, with D unresolved. This CDR3 is 15 amino acids long. Germline V gives CDR1 SGHAT, CDR2 FQDESV (reference sequence). The CDR3 is CASSLAYLSINEQLF. DNA of the CDR3: TGTGCCAGCAGCTTAGCATACCTATCGATCAATGAGCAGCTCTTC.

The gene calls are TRBV4-2 and TRBJ2-1; D is unresolved. The germline V gene has CDR1 LGHNA and CDR2 YNFKEQ. The V gene lost 1 base and the J gene lost 0 bases, with 19 bases spanning the gap. This CDR3 spans 19 amino acids. CDR3 coding DNA: TGTGCCAGCAGCCAAGGTCAAGGGTCTACTTCGAGCTCCTACAATGAGCAGTTCTTC. As protein: CASSQGQGSTSSSYNEQFF.

This clonotype was counted at least ten times. The chain has TRBV18 and TRBJ1-5; D not resolved. The CDR3 covers 15 residues. V was trimmed by 6 bases and J by 2 bases, leaving 14 bases between them. Germline loops: CDR1 KGHSH, CDR2 LQKENI. CDR3 nucleotide sequence: TGTGCCAGCTCTCCTTCGAGCGGGGGCAATCAGCCCCAGCATTTT. It is translated as CASSPSSGGNQPQHF.

There are many counts of this clonotype. V gene TRBV11-3 combines with J gene TRBJ1-2; TRBD1 matches 7 bases. The CDR3 is made up of 13 amino acids. The V gene's germline CDR1 is SGHNT and CDR2 YENEEA. Trimming removed 4 bases from V and 6 bases from J; junction bases left unmatched: 5. Written as DNA, the CDR3 is TGTGCCAGCAGCTACGACAGGGAGAATGGCTACACCTTC. This codes for CASSYDRENGYTF.

The sample holds many counts of this clonotype. The rearrangement uses TRBV2 and TRBJ2-3; D unresolved. The V end was cut by 4 bases, the J end by 4 bases, with 18 bases between. Germline lookup yields CDR1 SNHLY and CDR2 FYNNEI. The CDR3 has 16 amino acids. The CDR3 loop is CASSGRKGFLPDTQYF. Here the CDR3 DNA reads TGTGCCAGCAGTGGCCGCAAAGGGTTTCTCCCAGATACGCAGTATTTT.

This clonotype was observed at least ten times. The chain carries TRBV3-1 and TRBJ1-4; no clear D. This CDR3 comprises 15 residues. Looked up from germline, CDR1 is LGHDT and CDR2 is YNNKEL (reference sequence). The V end lost 1 base, the J end lost 3 bases, and 9 bases lay between the germline ends. CDR3 protein: CASSQVMSANEKLFF. The DNA of the CDR3 is TGTGCCAGCAGCCAAGTAATGTCGGCTAATGAAAAACTGTTTTTT.

As DNA, the CDR3 is TGTGCCAGCAGCTTAGACCCCGGACTAGCGGGGGGGAGCACAGATACGCAGTATTTT. As protein: CASSLDPGLAGGSTDTQYF. This sequence joins TRBV7-6 and TRBJ2-3; 15 bases align to TRBD2. The V and J ends lost 1 base and 0 bases, in that order; junction bases with no gene match: 5. The CDR3 has 19 residues. From germline, CDR1 is SGHVS and CDR2 FNYEAQ.

The J gene is TRBJ2-2, the V gene TRBV10-3, with D unresolved. The length of the CDR3 is 16 residues. V lost 7 bases and J 1 base, leaving 16 bases between the germline ends. CDR1 and CDR2 from the germline V gene are ENHRY and SYGVKD. CDR3 coding DNA: TGTGCCATCACGCCCCGGGCCTCGGGGAACACCGGGGAGCTGTTTTTT. Its protein product is CAITPRASGNTGELFF.

This clonotype was counted many times. The V call is TRBV5-6, the J call TRBJ1-6; 7 bases match TRBD1. The germline V gene encodes CDR1 SGHDT and CDR2 YYEEEE. The CDR3 has 14 residues. The junction had 2 bases not matched to a gene; V was cut back by 2 bases and J by 6 bases. For the CDR3, the DNA is TGTGCCAGCAGCTTTGACAGGGTTAATTCACCCCTCCACTTT. It encodes CASSFDRVNSPLHF.

This clonotype has at least ten counts. V is TRBV3-1 and J is TRBJ1-6; no definite D call. Germline V CDR1 and CDR2: LGHDT, YNNKEL (reference sequence). This CDR3 has 12 residues. V was shortened by 5 bases and J by 7 bases, with 6 bases between the two germline ends. CDR3 in amino acids: CASSLPNSPLHF. In nucleotides, the CDR3 is TGTGCCAGCAGCTTACCGAATTCACCCCTCCACTTT.